Sequencing of this T cell receptor beta chain was carried out in a study of regulatory T cells in long-lasting Graves disease. Study results and limitations: The number of shared public clonotypes was higher in persistent patients (approximately 3,000) than new patients (about 910). Persistent cases favored TRBV28, TRBJ1-2 and TRBJ2-5.

This clonotype was observed at least ten times. No antigen is known for it. For TCR beta, libraries came from iRepertoire HTBI primers and Arm-PCR of CDR3 regions. MiXCR was run by TCRdb on the multiplex PCR reads, yielding one entry per CDR3 protein. The sample shows fewer than 450,000 distinct CDR3 sequences, 20% of them seen only once. Looked up from germline, CDR1 is SEHNR and CDR2 is FQNEAQ (reference sequence). V shed 4 bases and J 2 bases; nucleotides not matched to a gene: 8. There are 16 residues in the CDR3. Time point reported: persistent/refractory GD, antithyroid drugs over 5 years with positive TRAb. PBMC RNA served as the TCR library source.

The sample in question was peripheral blood mononuclear cells (PBMCs), obtained when the disease was refractory, from a patient treated with antithyroid drugs. The clonotype originates from a female donor with Graves disease. The genes are TRBV7-9 and TRBJ2-5; 9 bases are a match to TRBD2. Here the CDR3 reads CASSSQVTSGQETQYF. The DNA for the CDR3 is TGTGCCAGCAGCTCACAAGTTACTAGCGGGCAAGAGACCCAGTACTTC.